This TCR beta chain derives from a study of cytomegalovirus exposure and HLA in healthy donors. As regards this clone: Its antigen is unknown.

In germline, CDR1 is MGHDK, CDR2 SYGVNS. Trimming removed 4 bases from V and 7 bases from J, with 13 bases in between. This CDR3 is built from 14 residues. The protocol was immunoSEQ multiplex PCR, while the TCRdb copy is restricted to in-frame clones and leaves out a portion. The sample lists more than 70,000 clones; 90% to 97% were seen once. Findings and caveats of the study: Researchers catalogued roughly 170 TCR beta chains as cytomegalovirus-associated.

Sequenced sample: PBMCs. The chain uses TRBV25-1 and TRBJ1-4, with a tentative D call TRBD1 (5 bases). The clonotype comes from a man aged 18 to 30 in good health and CMV-seropositive. The chain's CDR3 is CASSGEGLGEKLFF. CDR3 nucleotides: TGTGCCAGCAGTGGGGAGGGGCTGGGTGAAAAACTGTTTTTT.